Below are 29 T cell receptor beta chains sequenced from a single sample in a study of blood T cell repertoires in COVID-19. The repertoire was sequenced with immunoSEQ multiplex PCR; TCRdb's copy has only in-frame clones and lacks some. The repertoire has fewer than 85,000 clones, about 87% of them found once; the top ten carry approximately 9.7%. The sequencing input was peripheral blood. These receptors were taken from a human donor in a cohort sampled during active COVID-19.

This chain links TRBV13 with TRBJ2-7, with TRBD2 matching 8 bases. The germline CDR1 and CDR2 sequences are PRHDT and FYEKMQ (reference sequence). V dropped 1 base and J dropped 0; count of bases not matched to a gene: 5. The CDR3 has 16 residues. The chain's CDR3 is CASSLDGGGFSYEQYF. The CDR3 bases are TGTGCCAGCAGCTTAGACGGCGGGGGGTTCTCCTACGAGCAGTACTTC.

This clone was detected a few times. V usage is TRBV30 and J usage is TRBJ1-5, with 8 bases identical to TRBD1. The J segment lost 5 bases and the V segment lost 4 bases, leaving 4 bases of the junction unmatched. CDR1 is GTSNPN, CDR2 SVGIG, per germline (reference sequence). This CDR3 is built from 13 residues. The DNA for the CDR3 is TGTGCCTGGACAGGGGGCTTAGATCAGCCCCAGCATTTT. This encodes CAWTGGLDQPQHF.

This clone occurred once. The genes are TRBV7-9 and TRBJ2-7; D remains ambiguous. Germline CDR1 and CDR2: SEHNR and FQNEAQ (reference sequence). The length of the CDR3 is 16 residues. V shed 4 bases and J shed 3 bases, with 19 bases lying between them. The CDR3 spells CASSSRSGSSGYEQYF. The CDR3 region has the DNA TGTGCCAGCAGCTCCCGGAGTGGATCCTCGGGCTACGAGCAGTACTTC.

CDR3 protein: CASSADRNTEAFF. CDR3 DNA sequence: TGCGCCAGCAGTGCGGACAGGAACACTGAAGCTTTCTTT. The V call is TRBV10-2, the J call TRBJ1-1; the D gene is possibly TRBD1 (6 bases). Trimming stripped 4 bases from V and 1 base from J, with 7 bases between. The germline CDR1 and CDR2 sequences are WSHSY and SAAADI. This CDR3 contains 13 residues.

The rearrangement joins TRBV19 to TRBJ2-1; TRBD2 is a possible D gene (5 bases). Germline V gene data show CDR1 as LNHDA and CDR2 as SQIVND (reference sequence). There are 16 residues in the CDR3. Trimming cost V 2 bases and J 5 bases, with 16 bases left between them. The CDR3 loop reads CASSIQVGGGNNEQFF. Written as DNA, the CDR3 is TGTGCCAGTAGTATACAGGTTGGAGGCGGCAACAATGAGCAGTTCTTC.

The CDR3 region is CATSSSHRVSNQPQHF. DNA for the CDR3: TGTGCCACCAGCAGTAGTCACAGGGTTAGCAATCAGCCCCAGCATTTT. The V call is TRBV15, the J call TRBJ1-5; tentatively, D is TRBD1 (6 bases). Deletions cut 3 bases from V and 0 bases from J, with 12 bases between. Germline-derived CDR1 and CDR2 are LNHNV and YYDKDF (reference sequence). The CDR3 is 16 residues long.

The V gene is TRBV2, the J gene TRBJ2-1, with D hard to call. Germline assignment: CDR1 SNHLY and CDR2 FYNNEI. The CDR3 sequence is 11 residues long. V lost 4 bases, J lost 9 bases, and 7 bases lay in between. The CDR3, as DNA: TGTGCCAGCAGTGTCCTACGTGAGCAGTTCTTC. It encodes CASSVLREQFF.

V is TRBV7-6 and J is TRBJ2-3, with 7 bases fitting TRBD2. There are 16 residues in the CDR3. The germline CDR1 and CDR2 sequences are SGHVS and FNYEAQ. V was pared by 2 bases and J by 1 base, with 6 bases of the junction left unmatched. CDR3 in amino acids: CASSLYISGGTDTQYF. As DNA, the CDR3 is TGTGCCAGCAGCTTATATATCAGCGGGGGCACAGATACGCAGTATTTT.

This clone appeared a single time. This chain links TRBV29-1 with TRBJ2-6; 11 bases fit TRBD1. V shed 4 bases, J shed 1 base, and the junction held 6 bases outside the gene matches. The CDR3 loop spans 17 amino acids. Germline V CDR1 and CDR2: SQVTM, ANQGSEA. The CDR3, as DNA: TGCAGCGTTGCGGGACAGGGGGTCACTTCTGGGGCCAACGTCCTGACTTTC. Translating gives CSVAGQGVTSGANVLTF.

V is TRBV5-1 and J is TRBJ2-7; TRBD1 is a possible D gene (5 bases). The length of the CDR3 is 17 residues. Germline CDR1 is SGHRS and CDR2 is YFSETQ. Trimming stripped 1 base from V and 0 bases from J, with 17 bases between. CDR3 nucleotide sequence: TGCGCCAGCAGCTTGCCCCGAGCCGGAGACAGCTCCTACGAGCAGTACTTC. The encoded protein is CASSLPRAGDSSYEQYF.

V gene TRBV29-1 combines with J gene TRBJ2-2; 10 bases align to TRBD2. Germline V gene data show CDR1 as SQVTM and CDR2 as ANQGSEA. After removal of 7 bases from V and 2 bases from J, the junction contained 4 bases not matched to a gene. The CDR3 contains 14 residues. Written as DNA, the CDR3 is TGCAGCGCTAGGACTAGCGGTAACACCGGGGAGCTGTTTTTT. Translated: CSARTSGNTGELFF.

CDR3 protein: CASSVVGVPSPDTQYF. The CDR3 region has the DNA TGTGCCAGCAGCGTAGTAGGGGTTCCCTCTCCAGATACGCAGTATTTT. The chain recombines TRBV9 with TRBJ2-3, with D tentatively TRBD1 (5 bases). Trimming removed 0 bases at V and 4 bases at J, with 15 bases between. Germline CDR1 and CDR2: SGDLS and YYNGEE. The CDR3 runs to 16 residues. The entire variable domain, with the rest obtained from reference TRBV9 and TRBJ2-3, is as follows: DSGVTQTPKHLITATGQRVTLRCSPRSGDLSVYWYQQSLDQGLQFLIQYYNGEERAKGNILERFSAQQFPDLHSELNLSSLELGDSALYFCASSVVGVPSPDTQYFGPGTRLTVL.

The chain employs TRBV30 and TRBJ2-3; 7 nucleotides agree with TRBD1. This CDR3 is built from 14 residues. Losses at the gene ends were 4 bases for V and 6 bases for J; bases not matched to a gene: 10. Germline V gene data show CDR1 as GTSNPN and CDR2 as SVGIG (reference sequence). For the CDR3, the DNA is TGTGCCTGGAATCGGGGCGACAGGGTGGATACGCAGTATTTT. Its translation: CAWNRGDRVDTQYF. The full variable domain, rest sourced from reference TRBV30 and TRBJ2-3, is SQTIHQWPATLVQPVGSPLSLECTVEGTSNPNLYWYRQAAGRGLQLLFYSVGIGQISSEVPQNLSASRPQDRQFILSSKKLLLSDSGFYLCAWNRGDRVDTQYFGPGTRLTVL.

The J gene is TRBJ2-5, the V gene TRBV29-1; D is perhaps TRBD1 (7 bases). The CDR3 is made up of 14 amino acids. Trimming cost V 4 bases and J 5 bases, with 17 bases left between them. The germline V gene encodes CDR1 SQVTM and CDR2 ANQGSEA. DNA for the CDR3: TGCAGCGTTGTGGGGACAGAGGGAGGCGAGACCCAGTACTTC. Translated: CSVVGTEGGETQYF.

In DNA form, the CDR3 reads TGCAGTGCTAGTAAGGAGACAGGGGATCAGCCCCAGCATTTT. Encoded protein: CSASKETGDQPQHF. V gene TRBV20-1 combines with J gene TRBJ1-5; 8 nucleotides match TRBD1. The CDR3 covers 14 residues. The germline CDR1 and CDR2 sequences are DFQATT and SNEGSKA (reference sequence). J was trimmed by 5 bases and V by 3 bases; bases with no gene match: 6.

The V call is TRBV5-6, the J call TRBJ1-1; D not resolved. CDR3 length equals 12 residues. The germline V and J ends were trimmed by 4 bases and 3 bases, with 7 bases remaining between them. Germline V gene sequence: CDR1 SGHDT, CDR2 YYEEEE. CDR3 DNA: TGTGCCAGCAGCCTGAGTTACACTGAAGCTTTCTTT. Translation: CASSLSYTEAFF.

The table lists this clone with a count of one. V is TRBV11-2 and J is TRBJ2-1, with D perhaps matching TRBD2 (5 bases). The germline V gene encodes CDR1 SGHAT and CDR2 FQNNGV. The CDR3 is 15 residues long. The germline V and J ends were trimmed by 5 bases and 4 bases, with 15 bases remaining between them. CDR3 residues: CASSPSPDRYNEQFF. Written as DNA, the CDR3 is TGTGCCAGCAGCCCTAGCCCCGATCGGTACAATGAGCAGTTCTTC. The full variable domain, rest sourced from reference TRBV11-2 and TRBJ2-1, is EAGVAQSPRYKIIEKRQSVAFWCNPISGHATLYWYQQILGQGPKLLIQFQNNGVVDDSQLPKDRFSAERLKGVDSTLKIQPAKLEDSAVYLCASSPSPDRYNEQFFGPGTRLTVL.

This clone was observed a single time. The CDR3 DNA reads as TGCGCCAGCAGTGAAGCTCCTGAAGAGACCCAGTACTTC. As protein: CASSEAPEETQYF. V is TRBV5-1 and J is TRBJ2-5; D uncertain. The germline V gene has CDR1 SGHRS and CDR2 YFSETQ. Trimming shortened V by 5 bases and J by 3 bases, and 11 bases separated the two germline ends. This CDR3 has 13 residues.

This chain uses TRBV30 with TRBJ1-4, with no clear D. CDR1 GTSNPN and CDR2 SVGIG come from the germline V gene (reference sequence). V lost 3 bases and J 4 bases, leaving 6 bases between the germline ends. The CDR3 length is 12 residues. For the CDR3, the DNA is TGTGCCTGGAGGCAGGATAATGAAAAACTGTTTTTT. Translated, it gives CAWRQDNEKLFF.

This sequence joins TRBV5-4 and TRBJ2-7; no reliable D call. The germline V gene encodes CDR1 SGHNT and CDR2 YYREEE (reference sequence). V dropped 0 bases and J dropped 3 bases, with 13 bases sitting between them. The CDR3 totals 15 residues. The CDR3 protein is CASSLVSSSHYEQYF. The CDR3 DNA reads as TGTGCCAGCAGCTTGGTCTCTAGTAGTCACTACGAGCAGTACTTC.

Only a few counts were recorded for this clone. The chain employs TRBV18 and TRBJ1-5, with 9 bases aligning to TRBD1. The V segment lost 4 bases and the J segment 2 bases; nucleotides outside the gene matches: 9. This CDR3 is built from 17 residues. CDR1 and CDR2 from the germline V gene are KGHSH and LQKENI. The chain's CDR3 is CASSRDRASFGNQPQHF. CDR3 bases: TGTGCCAGCTCACGGGACAGGGCTTCTTTCGGCAATCAGCCCCAGCATTTT.

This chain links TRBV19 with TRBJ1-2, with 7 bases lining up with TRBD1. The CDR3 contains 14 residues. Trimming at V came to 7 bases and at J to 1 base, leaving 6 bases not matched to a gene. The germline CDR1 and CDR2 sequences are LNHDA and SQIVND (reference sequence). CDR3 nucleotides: TGTGCCAGTACTAGGGACAGACTTAACTATGGCTACACCTTC. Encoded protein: CASTRDRLNYGYTF.

The CDR3: CASSPRTSGSSGQYF. CDR3 coding DNA: TGTGCCAGCAGCCCGCGGACTAGCGGGAGTTCGGGGCAGTACTTC. The chain is built from TRBV5-4 and TRBJ2-7; 13 bases agree with TRBD2. Trimming cost V 4 bases and J 9 bases; bases outside gene matches: 10. Germline CDR1 reads SGHNT; CDR2 reads YYREEE (reference sequence). The length of the CDR3 is 15 residues.

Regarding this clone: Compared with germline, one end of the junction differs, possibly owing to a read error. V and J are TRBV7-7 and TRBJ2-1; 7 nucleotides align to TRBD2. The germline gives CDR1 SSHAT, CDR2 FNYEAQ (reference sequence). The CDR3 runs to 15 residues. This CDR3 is CASSLDWGGGNEQFF. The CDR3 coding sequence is TGTGCTAGCAGCTTAGACTGGGGCGGGGGTAATGAGCAGTTCTTC.

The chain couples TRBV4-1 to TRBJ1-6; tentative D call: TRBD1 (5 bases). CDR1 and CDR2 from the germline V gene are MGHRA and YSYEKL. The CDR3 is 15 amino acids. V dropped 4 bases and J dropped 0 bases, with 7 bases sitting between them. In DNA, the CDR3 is TGCGCCAGCAGCCCCGGGGGCTCCTATAATTCACCCCTCCACTTT. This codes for CASSPGGSYNSPLHF.

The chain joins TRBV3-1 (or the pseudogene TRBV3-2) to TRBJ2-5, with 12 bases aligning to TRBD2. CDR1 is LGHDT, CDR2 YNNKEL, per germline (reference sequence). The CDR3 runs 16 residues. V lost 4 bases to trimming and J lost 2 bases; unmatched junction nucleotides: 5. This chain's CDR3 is CASSPRLAGEQETQYF. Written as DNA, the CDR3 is TGTGCCAGCAGCCCGCGACTAGCGGGGGAGCAAGAGACCCAGTACTTC.

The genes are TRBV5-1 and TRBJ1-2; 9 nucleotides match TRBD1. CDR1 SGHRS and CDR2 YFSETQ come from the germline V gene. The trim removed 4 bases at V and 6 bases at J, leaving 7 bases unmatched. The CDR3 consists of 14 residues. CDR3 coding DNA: TGCGCCAGCAGCGCTCAGGGACAGGGTAATGGCTACACCTTC. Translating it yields CASSAQGQGNGYTF.

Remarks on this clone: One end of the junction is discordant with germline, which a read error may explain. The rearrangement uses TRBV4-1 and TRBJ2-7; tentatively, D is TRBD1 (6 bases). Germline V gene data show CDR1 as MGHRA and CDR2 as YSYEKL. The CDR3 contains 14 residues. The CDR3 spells CASSKEQGVREQYF. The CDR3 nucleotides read TGCGCCAGCAGCAAAGAACAGGGTGTTCGCGAGCAGTACTTC.

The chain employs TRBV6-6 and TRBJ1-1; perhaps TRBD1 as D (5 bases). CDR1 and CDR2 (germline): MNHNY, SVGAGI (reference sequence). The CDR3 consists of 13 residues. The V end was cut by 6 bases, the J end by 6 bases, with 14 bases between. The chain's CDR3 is CASSQTEVPEAFF. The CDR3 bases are TGTGCCAGCAGCCAGACAGAGGTTCCTGAAGCTTTCTTT.